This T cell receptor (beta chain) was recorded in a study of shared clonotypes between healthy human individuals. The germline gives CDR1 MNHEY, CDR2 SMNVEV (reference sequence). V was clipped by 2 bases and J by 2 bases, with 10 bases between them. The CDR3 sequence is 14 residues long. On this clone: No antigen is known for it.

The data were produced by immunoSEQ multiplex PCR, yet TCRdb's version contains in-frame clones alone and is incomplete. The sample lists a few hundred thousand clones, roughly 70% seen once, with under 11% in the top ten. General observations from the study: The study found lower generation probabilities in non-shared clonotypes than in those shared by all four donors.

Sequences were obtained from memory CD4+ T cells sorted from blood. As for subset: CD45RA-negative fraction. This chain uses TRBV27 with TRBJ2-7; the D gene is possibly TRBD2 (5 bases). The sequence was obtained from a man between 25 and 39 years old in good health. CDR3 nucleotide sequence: TGTGCCAGCAGTTTAACCAGGCGGGCCTACGAGCAGTACTTC. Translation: CASSLTRRAYEQYF.